This T cell receptor (gamma chain) was obtained from a study of gamma-delta chains in newborns, infants, children. TCRdb called clones anew from the reads with CATT. The profile shows roughly 1,500 gamma-chain clones, about 66% of them singletons. In germline, CDR1 is GITISATS, CDR2 ISYDGTV (reference sequence). The CDR3 loop spans 14 amino acids. Trimming at V came to 0 bases and at J to 2 bases, leaving 4 bases not matched to a gene. The chain is built from TRGV9 and TRGJ1 or TRGJ2. No J gene was available from TCRdb, and it was assigned here by a germline match of the DNA. The sample comprised blood. The clonotype comes from a child who was a newborn, infant or young child, either healthy, febrile or measles-vaccinated (not recorded which). The CDR3 spells CALWEVGDYYKKLF. The CDR3, as DNA: TGTGCCTTGTGGGAGGTGGGCGATTATTATAAGAAACTCTTT.